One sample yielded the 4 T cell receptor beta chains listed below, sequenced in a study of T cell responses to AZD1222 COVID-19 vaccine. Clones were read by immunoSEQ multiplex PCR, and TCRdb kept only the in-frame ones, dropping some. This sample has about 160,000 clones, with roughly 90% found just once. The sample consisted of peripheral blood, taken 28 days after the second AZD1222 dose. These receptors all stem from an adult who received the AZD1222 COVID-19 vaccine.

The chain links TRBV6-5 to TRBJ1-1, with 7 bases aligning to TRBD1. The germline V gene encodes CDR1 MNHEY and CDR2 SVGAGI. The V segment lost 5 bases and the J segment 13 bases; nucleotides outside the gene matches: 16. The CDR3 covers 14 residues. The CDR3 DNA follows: TGTGCCAGCAGTCCGGCTGTACAGGGGCGAGTGGGTTTCTTT. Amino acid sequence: CASSPAVQGRVGFF.

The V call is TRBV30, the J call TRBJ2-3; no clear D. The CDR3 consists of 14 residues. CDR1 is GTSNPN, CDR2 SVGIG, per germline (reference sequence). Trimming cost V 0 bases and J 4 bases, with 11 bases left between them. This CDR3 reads CAWSVRARPDTQYF. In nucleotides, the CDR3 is TGTGCCTGGAGTGTTAGGGCCCGCCCAGATACGCAGTATTTT.

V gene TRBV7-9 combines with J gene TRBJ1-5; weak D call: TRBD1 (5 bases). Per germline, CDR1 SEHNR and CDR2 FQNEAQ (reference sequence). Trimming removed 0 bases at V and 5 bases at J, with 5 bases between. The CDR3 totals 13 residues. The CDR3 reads CASSLAGDQPQHF. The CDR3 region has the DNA TGTGCCAGCAGCTTAGCAGGGGATCAGCCCCAGCATTTT.

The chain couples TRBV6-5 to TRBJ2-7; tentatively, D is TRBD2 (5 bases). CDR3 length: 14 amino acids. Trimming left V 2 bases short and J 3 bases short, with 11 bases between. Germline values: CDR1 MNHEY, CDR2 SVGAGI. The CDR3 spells CASSYRARGYEQYF. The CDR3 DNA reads TGTGCCAGCAGTTACAGGGCCCGGGGCTACGAGCAGTACTTC.